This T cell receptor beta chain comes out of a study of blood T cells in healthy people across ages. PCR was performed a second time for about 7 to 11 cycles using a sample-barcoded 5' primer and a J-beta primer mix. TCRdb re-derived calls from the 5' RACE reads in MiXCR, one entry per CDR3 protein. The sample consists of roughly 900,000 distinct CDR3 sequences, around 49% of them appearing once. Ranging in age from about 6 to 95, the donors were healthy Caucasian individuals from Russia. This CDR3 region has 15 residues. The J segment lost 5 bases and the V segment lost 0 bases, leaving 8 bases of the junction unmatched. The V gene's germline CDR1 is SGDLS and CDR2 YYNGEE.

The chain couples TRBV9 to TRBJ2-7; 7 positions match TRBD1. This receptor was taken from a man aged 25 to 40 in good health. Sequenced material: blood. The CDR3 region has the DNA TGTGCCAGCAGCGTAGCTCCACAGGGGCAGGACGAGCAGTACTTC. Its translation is CASSVAPQGQDEQYF.